The clone carrying this TCR beta chain came up a few times. While infection was still active, Seattle patients were enrolled and then followed longitudinally. This sample was included in a study of blood T cell repertoires in COVID-19. For the study at large: PBMCs, B-cell-depleted T cells, or T cells were the source of the cDNA or gDNA that made up the material.

V shed 2 bases and J shed 5 bases, with 16 bases lying between them. This CDR3 contains 16 residues. Germline loops: CDR1 SGHDT, CDR2 YYEEEE. The protocol was immunoSEQ multiplex PCR, while the TCRdb copy is restricted to in-frame clones and leaves out a portion. This sample has hundreds of thousands of clones, with roughly 86% found just once. Sequencing was carried out using peripheral blood. J is TRBJ2-2 and V is TRBV5-6, with a possible D match to TRBD2 (6 bases). The TCR originated in a woman aged 70 to 79 with COVID-19, enrolled during active disease. The CDR3 spells CASSFWAGSMTGELFF. CDR3 sequence (DNA): TGTGCCAGCAGCTTCTGGGCGGGGAGTATGACCGGGGAGCTGTTTTTT.